This T cell receptor beta chain was profiled in a study of identical twins (dated by TCRdb to the mid-2010s). Regarding the complete study: To test whether fetal clonotypes persist, this study deep-sequenced TCR alpha and beta repertoires from monozygotic twins, from unrelated adults of various ages, and from cord blood. To rule out contamination, the twin experiments were replicated at different times with different library preparation protocols.

Counted from cysteine to phenylalanine, this CDR3 has 16 amino acids. Kept here is only the CDR3 DNA, which spans 48 bases and is read in frame from base 1. As encoded in the germline V gene, CDR1 is MNHNS while CDR2 is SASEGT. V and J are truncated by 6 bases and 0 bases respectively, leaving an intervening sequence of 17 bases. Every donor in the study was a healthy Caucasian. The twin cohort comprised three pairs of female monozygotic twins, all aged about 18 to 29 years. Positive isolation kits from Invitrogen were used to isolate CD4+ and CD8+ T cell populations. Broader findings and caveats from the paper: Because the same donors could not be followed over many years, conclusions were based on cross-sectional statistical analysis. Excess twin sharing in beta out-of-frame sequences was weaker because fewer shared sequences lowered the signal-to-noise ratio. Zero-insertion analyses could be partly confounded by invariant T cells such as MAIT and iNKT, although diverse VJ usage argued against such confounding for most clonotypes. Abundant cord blood beta clonotypes carried fewer insertions; young adult naive repertoires showed a weaker similar trend, while memory repertoires showed none. Out-of-frame TCR alpha sequences shared between twins showed an excess of low generation-probability sequences compared with coincidental sharing between unrelated individuals. Recombination models systematically underestimated out-of-frame TCR alpha sharing in monozygotic twins but agreed with sharing between unrelated individuals.

The library relied on 5' RACE. Sequencing took place on an Illumina HiSeq 2000. A universal primer binding site was introduced by template switching, and a unique molecular identifier was present in the final cDNA, enabling accurate counting of TCR cDNA molecules. Specific primers in the conserved constant-segment region were used to synthesize first-strand cDNA for TCR alpha and beta chains. To control for contamination, each cDNA library was double barcoded with a SMART-Mk sample barcode plus Illumina barcodes. TruSeq adapter sequences and Illumina sample barcodes were added in two successive PCR steps. The Illumina HiSeq platform was used with custom primers to sequence TCR alpha and beta cDNA libraries. On the authors' methods: MiGEC processed the raw reads to extract unique molecular identifiers, while MiXCR was used to determine the CDR3 positions. Recombination models were inferred per individual with the repgenHMM and IGoR tools using an EM algorithm. The analysis of shared clonotypes was done with the tcR package in R, with sharing normalized by the product of cloneset sizes. To study raw recombination without the effects of thymic and clonal selection, out-of-frame nonproductive sequences were analyzed. TCRdb reran the public reads through fastp at Q25 and MiXCR, keeping productive beta chains. Under each unique CDR3 protein, matching rows form one entry showing the most common genes and DNA. The V and J calls here are based on TCRdb, not the publication. For this sample the table gives 450,000 or so distinct CDR3 sequences, of which 11% to 15% were detected only once. More than 0.5% of the sample is taken by the ten largest.

This clonotype was detected only a few times. Its antigen specificity is not known. No much larger clonotype is one base removed from it; base qualities were not supplied. These data were likewise used in another study, on yellow fever vaccine responses in identical twins. The second study, in turn, reports: According to the authors, in identical twins the way T cells responded to vaccination appeared partly convergent and partly personalized. In the study, vaccine-responding T cell clones were precisely tracked in identical twins.

The sequenced sample consisted of CD4+ T cells sorted from blood. The rearranged chain carries TRBV6-1 and TRBJ1-1; the D gene cannot be resolved reliably. The receptor comes from a woman younger than 35 in good health. The nucleotide sequence reads TGTGCCAGCAGAGACACCCCGGGGAGGGTGAACACTGAAGCTTTCTTT. Its translation is CASRDTPGRVNTEAFF.